The 24 T cell receptor beta chains reported below all come from one sample, sequenced in a study of T cells in Graves' hyperthyroidism and ophthalmopathy. Regions amplified from RNA transcripts were the TCR beta CDR3 regions. First-round RT-PCR of the TCR CDR3 relied on the HTBI primer set. TCRdb fed the multiplex PCR reads into MiXCR, producing one record per CDR3 protein. The sample lists about 290,000 distinct CDR3 sequences; roughly 13% were seen once. The source material was blood. These receptors were taken from a middle-aged woman with Graves' hyperthyroidism.

In its sample, this clonotype was seen many times. V gene TRBV20-1 combines with J gene TRBJ1-6; TRBD1 agrees at 8 bases. Unmatched junction bases numbered 8, after V lost 7 bases and J lost 6 bases. There are 14 residues in the CDR3. The germline V gene has CDR1 DFQATT and CDR2 SNEGSKA (reference sequence). CDR3 residues: CSVSPDRANSPLHF. Written as DNA, the CDR3 is TGCAGTGTTAGTCCGGACAGGGCTAATTCACCCCTCCACTTT.

This clonotype was counted at least ten times. The chain combines TRBV6-1 with TRBJ2-5, with D unclear. Germline values: CDR1 MNHNS, CDR2 SASEGT. The CDR3 totals 14 residues. Trimming took 7 bases from V and 5 from J, leaving 17 bases between them. As DNA, the CDR3 is TGTGCCAGCATCACTTCCCTGCCGAGGGAGACCCAGTACTTC. Protein product: CASITSLPRETQYF.

This clonotype was recorded a few times. The chain has TRBV2 and TRBJ2-1; 11 nucleotides line up with TRBD2. The CDR3 is made up of 13 amino acids. V was clipped by 7 bases and J by 14 bases; unmatched bases: 10. From germline, CDR1 is SNHLY and CDR2 FYNNEI. The chain's CDR3 is CASKRTSGPEKFF. Written as DNA, the CDR3 is TGTGCCAGCAAGAGGACTAGCGGGCCCGAGAAGTTCTTC.

This clonotype was detected ten times or more. V usage is TRBV12-3 or TRBV12-4 and J usage is TRBJ2-1, with 7 nucleotides matching TRBD2. Unmatched junction bases numbered 3, after V lost 7 bases and J lost 0 bases. The CDR3 spans 14 residues. CDR3 sequence reads: CASTRTSSYNEQFF. The CDR3 DNA sequence: TGTGCCAGCACCAGGACTAGCTCCTACAATGAGCAGTTCTTC.

The rearrangement joins TRBV6-1 to TRBJ2-2, with 8 bases lining up with TRBD2. Trimming took 5 bases from V and 3 from J; bases not matched to a gene: 5. CDR3 size: 15 residues. Germline assignment: CDR1 MNHNS and CDR2 SASEGT. The CDR3 reads CASSTPAGDTGELFF. The CDR3, as DNA: TGTGCCAGCAGTACCCCAGCGGGAGACACCGGGGAGCTGTTTTTT.

The chain is built from TRBV6-1 and TRBJ2-1, with D possibly TRBD1 on 6 matching bases. The CDR3 has 15 residues. Germline CDR1 reads MNHNS; CDR2 reads SASEGT. Trimming shortened V by 4 bases and J by 2 bases, and 12 bases separated the two germline ends. CDR3 nucleotide sequence: TGTGCCAGCAGTGCTGCTACAGGGACCTACAATGAGCAGTTCTTC. The encoded protein is CASSAATGTYNEQFF.

This clonotype was seen ten or more times. The V and J genes are TRBV2 and TRBJ1-6; 7 positions match TRBD1. The V gene's germline CDR1 is SNHLY and CDR2 FYNNEI. The junction had 8 bases not matched to a gene; V was cut back by 4 bases and J by 14 bases. The CDR3 runs 13 residues. The CDR3 nucleotides are TGTGCCAGCAGTGGGACAGGCGCGGTCACCCTCCACTTT. Its translation: CASSGTGAVTLHF.

This clonotype was recorded a few times. The V and J genes are TRBV20-1 and TRBJ2-1; the match to TRBD2 covers 7 bases. Trimming at V came to 4 bases and at J to 4 bases, leaving 1 base not matched to a gene. The length of the CDR3 is 12 residues. CDR1 and CDR2 from the germline V gene are DFQATT and SNEGSKA (reference sequence). The CDR3 nucleotides read TGCAGTGCTACTAGCGGTTACAATGAGCAGTTCTTC. This translates into CSATSGYNEQFF.

In this sample, this clonotype turned up many times. The chain combines TRBV29-1 with TRBJ2-5; D assignment may be TRBD1 or TRBD2 (5 bases each). Germline CDR1 SQVTM, CDR2 ANQGSEA. The CDR3 is 12 amino acids. The V and J ends lost 6 bases and 5 bases respectively, with 13 bases between them. For the CDR3, the DNA is TGCAGCGTCCGGGACCGACGGGAGACCCAGTACTTC. As protein: CSVRDRRETQYF. Full variable domain (missing parts from reference TRBV29-1 and TRBJ2-5): SAVISQKPSRDICQRGTSLTIQCQVDSQVTMMFWYRQQPGQSLTLIATANQGSEATYESGFVIDKFPISRPNLTFSTLTVSNMSPEDSSIYLCSVRDRRETQYFGPGTRLLVL.

This clonotype was detected a few times. The chain carries TRBV28 and TRBJ2-1; D gene uncertain. Germline-derived CDR1 and CDR2 are MDHEN and SYDVKM. V lost 7 bases to trimming and J lost 7 bases, with 8 bases between them. CDR3 length equals 11 residues. The CDR3 loop is CASKGLNEQFF. DNA of the CDR3: TGTGCCAGCAAAGGGTTAAATGAGCAGTTCTTC.

Many counts were recorded for this clonotype. V usage is TRBV6-1 and J usage is TRBJ2-7; the D gene could be TRBD1 or TRBD2 (5 bases each). The V gene lost 0 bases and the J gene lost 2 bases, with 17 bases spanning the gap. The germline gives CDR1 MNHNS, CDR2 SASEGT. The CDR3 consists of 17 residues. This chain's CDR3 is CASSEAPGPGPTYEQYF. The CDR3 DNA follows: TGTGCCAGCAGTGAAGCTCCGGGGCCAGGCCCAACCTACGAGCAGTACTTC.

This clonotype was seen repeatedly, ten times or more. The V call is TRBV19, the J call TRBJ2-3, with 12 positions matching TRBD2. V lost 4 bases to trimming and J lost 0 bases; unmatched junction nucleotides: 2. CDR1 LNHDA and CDR2 SQIVND come from the germline V gene (reference sequence). This CDR3 region has 16 residues. The CDR3 spells CASSRGTSGSTDTQYF. CDR3 DNA: TGTGCCAGTAGTAGGGGGACTAGCGGGAGCACAGATACGCAGTATTTT.

The chain recombines TRBV11-1 with TRBJ2-2, with D possibly TRBD1 on 6 matching bases. The CDR3 is made up of 15 amino acids. Trimming removed 5 bases at V and 4 bases at J, with 14 bases between. Germline V gene lookup returns CDR1 SGHAT and CDR2 FQDESV (reference sequence). CDR3 in amino acids: CASSNYRESTGELFF. CDR3 sequence (DNA): TGTGCCAGCAGCAATTACAGGGAGAGCACCGGGGAGCTGTTTTTT.

In this sample, this clonotype turned up many times. The chain is built from TRBV7-9 and TRBJ2-1; 9 bases match TRBD2. Germline V gives CDR1 SEHNR, CDR2 FQNEAQ (reference sequence). The CDR3 covers 17 residues. V gave up 0 bases and J gave up 6 bases; unmatched junction bases: 9. The CDR3, as DNA: TGTGCCAGCAGCTTAGCGCAGCGGGAGGTTGAGGTCAATGAGCAGTTCTTC. Translation: CASSLAQREVEVNEQFF.

This clonotype was seen at least ten times. The CDR3 DNA follows: TGCAGTGCTAGAGATCGCAAGGGCCCTGTTGAGCAGTTCTTC. Its protein product is CSARDRKGPVEQFF. The J gene is TRBJ2-1, the V gene TRBV20-1, with no clear D. The V gene lost 0 bases and the J gene lost 9 bases, with 15 bases spanning the gap. Germline V gene lookup returns CDR1 DFQATT and CDR2 SNEGSKA (reference sequence). The CDR3 extends over 14 amino acids.

The chain uses TRBV6-1 and TRBJ2-2; D uncertain. This CDR3 region has 12 residues. Trimming stripped 2 bases from V and 7 bases from J, with 5 bases between. Per germline, CDR1 MNHNS and CDR2 SASEGT. DNA for the CDR3: TGTGCCAGCAGTGAATGGTTCGGGGAGCTGTTTTTT. It codes for CASSEWFGELFF.

This clonotype has a count of ten or more. This chain uses TRBV2 with TRBJ1-1; D is possibly TRBD1 (5 bases). The CDR3 is 16 residues long. Germline V gene lookup returns CDR1 SNHLY and CDR2 FYNNEI. The germline V and J ends were trimmed by 0 bases and 0 bases, with 11 bases remaining between them. The CDR3 bases are TGTGCCAGCAGTGAAGCAAGAGGAGGGGTGAACACTGAAGCTTTCTTT. Translating it yields CASSEARGGVNTEAFF.

Ten or more counts support this clonotype. The rearrangement uses TRBV6-1 and TRBJ2-1; TRBD1 might be the D (6 bases). CDR3 length equals 14 residues. Germline V lookup: CDR1 MNHNS, CDR2 SASEGT. Trimming took 5 bases from V and 2 from J, leaving 10 bases between them. The CDR3 protein is CASSRDIPYNEQFF. In nucleotides, the CDR3 is TGTGCCAGCAGTCGGGACATCCCCTACAATGAGCAGTTCTTC.

The genes are TRBV12-3 or TRBV12-4 and TRBJ1-1; 8 bases are a match to TRBD1. The J segment lost 1 base and the V segment lost 4 bases, leaving 8 bases of the junction unmatched. CDR3 length: 16 amino acids. CDR3 region: CASSSRDRWTNTEAFF. CDR3 coding DNA: TGTGCCAGCAGTTCCCGGGACAGGTGGACGAACACTGAAGCTTTCTTT.

This clonotype was counted many times. The rearrangement joins TRBV29-1 to TRBJ2-3; D may be TRBD1 or TRBD2 (5 bases each). This CDR3 has 13 residues. Germline values: CDR1 SQVTM, CDR2 ANQGSEA. V lost 3 bases to trimming and J lost 0 bases, with 7 bases between them. CDR3 DNA sequence: TGCAGCGTTGACGAGGGGAGCACAGATACGCAGTATTTT. Translating gives CSVDEGSTDTQYF.

This clonotype showed up just a few times. This rearrangement joins TRBV6-5 to TRBJ2-7, with 7 bases fitting TRBD2. Trimming took 2 bases from V and 6 from J; bases not matched to a gene: 4. The CDR3 runs to 13 residues. Germline CDR1 reads MNHEY; CDR2 reads SVGAGI. The CDR3 DNA follows: TGTGCCAGCAGTTACCGACTAGCCCGCGAGCAGTACTTC. Translating gives CASSYRLAREQYF.

This clonotype was recorded many times. The chain employs TRBV3-1 and TRBJ1-4; D ambiguous. The germline V and J ends were trimmed by 2 bases and 0 bases, with 7 bases remaining between them. The CDR3 is 15 residues long. Germline V gene data show CDR1 as LGHDT and CDR2 as YNNKEL (reference sequence). The CDR3 sequence is CASSQLLATNEKLFF. The DNA of the CDR3 is TGTGCCAGCAGCCAATTATTAGCAACTAATGAAAAACTGTTTTTT.

This clonotype has a count of ten or more. The chain joins TRBV6-1 to TRBJ2-3, with D perhaps TRBD2 (6 bases). V was trimmed by 6 bases and J by 5 bases, leaving 12 bases between them. Germline V lookup: CDR1 MNHNS, CDR2 SASEGT. The CDR3 covers 13 residues. The CDR3 DNA follows: TGTGCCAGCAGACCGGAGGGCGGAGATACGCAGTATTTT. Residues: CASRPEGGDTQYF.

This clonotype was detected many times. The chain couples TRBV6-1 to TRBJ2-1; the match to TRBD2 covers 9 bases. The trim removed 0 bases at V and 9 bases at J, leaving 6 bases unmatched. This CDR3 is 15 amino acids long. The germline V gene has CDR1 MNHNS and CDR2 SASEGT. In DNA, the CDR3 is TGTGCCAGCAGTGAAGCGCAAGCGGGAGGAGGTGAGCAGTTCTTC. This codes for CASSEAQAGGGEQFF.